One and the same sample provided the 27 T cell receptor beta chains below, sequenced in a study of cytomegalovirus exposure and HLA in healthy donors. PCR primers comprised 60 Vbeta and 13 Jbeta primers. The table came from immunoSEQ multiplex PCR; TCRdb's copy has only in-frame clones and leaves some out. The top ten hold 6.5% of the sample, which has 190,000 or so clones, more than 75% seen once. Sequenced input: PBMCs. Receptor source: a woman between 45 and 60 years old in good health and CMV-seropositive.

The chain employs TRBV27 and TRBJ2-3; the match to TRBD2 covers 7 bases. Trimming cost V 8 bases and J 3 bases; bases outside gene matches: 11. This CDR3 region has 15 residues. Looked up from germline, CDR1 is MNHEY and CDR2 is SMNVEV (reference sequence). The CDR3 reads CASGLAVEGTDTQYF. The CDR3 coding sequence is TGTGCCAGCGGGCTAGCGGTGGAGGGGACAGATACGCAGTATTTT.

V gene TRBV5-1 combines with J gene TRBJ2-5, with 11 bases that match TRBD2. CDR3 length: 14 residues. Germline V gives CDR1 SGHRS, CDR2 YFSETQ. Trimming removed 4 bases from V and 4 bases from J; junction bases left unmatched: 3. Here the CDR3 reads CASSPGTSGETQYF. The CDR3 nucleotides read TGCGCCAGCAGCCCCGGGACTAGCGGAGAGACCCAGTACTTC.

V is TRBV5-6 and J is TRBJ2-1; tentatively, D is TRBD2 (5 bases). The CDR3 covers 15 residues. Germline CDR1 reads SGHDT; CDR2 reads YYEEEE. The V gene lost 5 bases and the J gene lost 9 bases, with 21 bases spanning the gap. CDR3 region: CASRRNFGKEGEQFF. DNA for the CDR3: TGTGCCAGCAGGCGGAACTTTGGGAAAGAGGGTGAGCAGTTCTTC.

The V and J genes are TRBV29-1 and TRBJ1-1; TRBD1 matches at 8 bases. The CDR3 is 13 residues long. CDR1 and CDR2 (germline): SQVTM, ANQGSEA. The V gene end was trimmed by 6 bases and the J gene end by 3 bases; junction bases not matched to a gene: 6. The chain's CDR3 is CSVMTGVDTEAFF. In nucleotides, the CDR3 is TGCAGCGTCATGACAGGGGTGGACACTGAAGCTTTCTTT.

The CDR3 DNA reads as TGTGCCAGCAGTATACGGACTAGCGGGGGGGTTCTTGCTGTGGAGCAGTACTTC. Encoded protein: CASSIRTSGGVLAVEQYF. The chain recombines TRBV27 with TRBJ2-7, with TRBD2 identical over 15 bases. Per germline, CDR1 MNHEY and CDR2 SMNVEV (reference sequence). The CDR3 spans 18 residues. V lost 5 bases to trimming and J lost 7 bases; unmatched junction nucleotides: 15.

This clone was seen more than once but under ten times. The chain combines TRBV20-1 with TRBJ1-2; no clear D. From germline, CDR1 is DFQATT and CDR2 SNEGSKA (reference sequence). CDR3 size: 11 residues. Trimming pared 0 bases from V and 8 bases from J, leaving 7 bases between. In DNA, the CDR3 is TGCAGTGCTAGAGATCCGAGGGGCTACACCTTC. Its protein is CSARDPRGYTF.

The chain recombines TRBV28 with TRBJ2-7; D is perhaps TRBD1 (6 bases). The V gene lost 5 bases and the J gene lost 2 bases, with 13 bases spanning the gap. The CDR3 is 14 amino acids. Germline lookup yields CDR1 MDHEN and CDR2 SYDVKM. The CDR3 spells CASSTDSTTYEQYF. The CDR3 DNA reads TGTGCCAGCAGTACGGACAGTACTACCTACGAGCAGTACTTC. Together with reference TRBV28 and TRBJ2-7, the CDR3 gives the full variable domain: DVKVTQSSRYLVKRTGEKVFLECVQDMDHENMFWYRQDPGLGLRLIYFSYDVKMKEKGDIPEGYSVSREKKERFSLILESASTNQTSMYLCASSTDSTTYEQYFGPGTRLTVT.

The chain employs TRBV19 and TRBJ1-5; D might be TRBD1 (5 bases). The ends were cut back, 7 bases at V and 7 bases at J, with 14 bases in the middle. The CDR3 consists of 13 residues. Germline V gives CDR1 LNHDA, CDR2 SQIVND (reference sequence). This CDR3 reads CASTTPGHQPQHF. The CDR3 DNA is TGTGCCAGTACTACCCCAGGGCACCAGCCCCAGCATTTT.

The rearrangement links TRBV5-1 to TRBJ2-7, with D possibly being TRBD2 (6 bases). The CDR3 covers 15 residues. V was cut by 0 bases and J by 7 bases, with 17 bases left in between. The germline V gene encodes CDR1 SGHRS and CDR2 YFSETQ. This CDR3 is CASSLEGLTLGEQYF. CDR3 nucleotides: TGCGCCAGCAGCTTGGAGGGACTTACGTTAGGGGAGCAGTACTTC.

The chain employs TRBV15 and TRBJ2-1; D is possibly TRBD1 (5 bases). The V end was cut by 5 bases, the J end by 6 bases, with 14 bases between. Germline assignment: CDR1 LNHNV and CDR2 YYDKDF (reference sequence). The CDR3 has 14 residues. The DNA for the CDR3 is TGTGCCACCAGCCCTCGACGGACACTCAATGAGCAGTTCTTC. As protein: CATSPRRTLNEQFF.

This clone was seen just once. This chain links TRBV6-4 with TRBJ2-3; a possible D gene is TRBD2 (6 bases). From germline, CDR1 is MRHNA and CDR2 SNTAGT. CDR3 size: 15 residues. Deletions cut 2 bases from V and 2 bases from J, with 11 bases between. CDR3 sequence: CASSDGGLDTDTQYF. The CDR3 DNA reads TGTGCCAGCAGTGACGGGGGACTTGACACAGATACGCAGTATTTT.

Here the CDR3 DNA reads TGTGCCAGCAGCCGCGAGGGCCGGGGTTCACCCCTCCACTTT. This encodes CASSREGRGSPLHF. This chain connects TRBV6-5 to TRBJ1-6; D is uncertain. The CDR3 length is 14 residues. CDR1 is MNHEY, CDR2 SVGAGI, per germline. V gave up 6 bases and J gave up 9 bases, with 15 bases separating them.

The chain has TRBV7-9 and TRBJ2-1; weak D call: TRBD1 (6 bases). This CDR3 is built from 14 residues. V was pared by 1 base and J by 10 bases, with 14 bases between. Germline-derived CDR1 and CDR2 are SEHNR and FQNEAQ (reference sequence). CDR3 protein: CASSLGPHREEQFF. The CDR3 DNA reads TGTGCCAGCAGCTTAGGGCCCCACAGGGAAGAGCAGTTCTTC.

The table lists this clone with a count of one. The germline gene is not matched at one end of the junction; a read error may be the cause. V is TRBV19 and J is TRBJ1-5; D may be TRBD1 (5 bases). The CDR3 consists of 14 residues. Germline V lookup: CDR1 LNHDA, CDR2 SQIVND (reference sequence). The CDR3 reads CASSIAIQGSWKDF. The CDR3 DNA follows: TGTGCCAGTAGTATAGCAATTCAGGGCTCCTGGAAGGATTTT. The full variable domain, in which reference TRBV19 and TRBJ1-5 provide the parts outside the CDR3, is DGGITQSPKYLFRKEGQNVTLSCEQNLNHDAMYWYRQDPGQGLRLIYYSQIVNDFQKGDIAEGYSVSREKKESFPLTVTSAQKNPTAFYLCASSIAIQGSWKDFGDGTRLSIL.

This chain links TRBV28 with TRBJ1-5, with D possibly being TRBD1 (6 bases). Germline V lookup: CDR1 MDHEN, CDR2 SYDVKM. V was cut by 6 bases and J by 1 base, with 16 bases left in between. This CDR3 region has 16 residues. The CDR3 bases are TGTGCCAGCAGCCCTTACAGGGTACCAAGCAATCAGCCCCAGCATTTT. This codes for CASSPYRVPSNQPQHF.

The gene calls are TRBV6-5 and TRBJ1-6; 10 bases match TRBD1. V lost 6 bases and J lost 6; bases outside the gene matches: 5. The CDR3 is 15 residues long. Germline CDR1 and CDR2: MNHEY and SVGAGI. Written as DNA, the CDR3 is TGTGCCAGCAGCAAGACAGGGGGCTTTAATTCACCCCTCCACTTT. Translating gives CASSKTGGFNSPLHF.

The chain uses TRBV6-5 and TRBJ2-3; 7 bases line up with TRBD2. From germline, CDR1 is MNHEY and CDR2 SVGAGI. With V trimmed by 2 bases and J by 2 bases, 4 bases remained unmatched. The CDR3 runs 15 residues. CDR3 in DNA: TGTGCCAGCAGTTACGGGGGAGGGGTCACAGATACGCAGTATTTT. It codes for CASSYGGGVTDTQYF.

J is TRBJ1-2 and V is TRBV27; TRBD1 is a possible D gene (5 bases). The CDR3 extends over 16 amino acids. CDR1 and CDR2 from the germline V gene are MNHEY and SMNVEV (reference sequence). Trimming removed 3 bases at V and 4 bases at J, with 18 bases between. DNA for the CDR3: TGTGCCAGCAGTTTGCGGGACCCTCAGTACCTCTATGGCTACACCTTC. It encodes CASSLRDPQYLYGYTF.

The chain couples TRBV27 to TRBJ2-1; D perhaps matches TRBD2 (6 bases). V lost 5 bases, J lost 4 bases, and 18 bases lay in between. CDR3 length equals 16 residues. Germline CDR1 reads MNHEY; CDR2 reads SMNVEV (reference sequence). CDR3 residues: CASSPSLAGPYNEQFF. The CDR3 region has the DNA TGTGCCAGCAGTCCCTCTCTGGCGGGGCCTTACAATGAGCAGTTCTTC.

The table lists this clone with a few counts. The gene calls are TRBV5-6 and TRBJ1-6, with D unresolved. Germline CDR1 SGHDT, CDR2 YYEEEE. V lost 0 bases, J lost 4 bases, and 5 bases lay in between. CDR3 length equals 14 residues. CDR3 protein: CASSLGQYNSPLHF. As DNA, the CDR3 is TGTGCCAGCAGCTTGGGGCAGTATAATTCACCCCTCCACTTT.

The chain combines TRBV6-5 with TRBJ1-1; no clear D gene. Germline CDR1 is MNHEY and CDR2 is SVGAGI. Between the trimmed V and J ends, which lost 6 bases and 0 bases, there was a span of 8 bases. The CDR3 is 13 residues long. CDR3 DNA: TGTGCCAGCAGCTCTTCCGTGAACACTGAAGCTTTCTTT. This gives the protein CASSSSVNTEAFF.

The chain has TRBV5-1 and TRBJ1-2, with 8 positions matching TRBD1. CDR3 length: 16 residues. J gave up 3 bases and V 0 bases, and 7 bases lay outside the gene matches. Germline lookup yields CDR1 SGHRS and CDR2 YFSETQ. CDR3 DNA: TGCGCCAGCAGCTTGGGAGGGGCAGGGGGCTACTATGGCTACACCTTC. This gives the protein CASSLGGAGGYYGYTF.

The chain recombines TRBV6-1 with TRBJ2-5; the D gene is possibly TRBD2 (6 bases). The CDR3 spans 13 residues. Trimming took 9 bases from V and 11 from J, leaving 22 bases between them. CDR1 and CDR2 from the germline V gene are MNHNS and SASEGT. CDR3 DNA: TGTGCCAGTGTTGTGGCGGGGCCCTATGAGCAGTACTTC. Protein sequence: CASVVAGPYEQYF.

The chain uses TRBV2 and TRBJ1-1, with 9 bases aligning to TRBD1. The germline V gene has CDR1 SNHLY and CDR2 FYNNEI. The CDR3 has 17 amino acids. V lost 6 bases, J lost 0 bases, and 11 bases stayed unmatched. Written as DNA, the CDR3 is TGTGCCAGCAGATTGGGGCTAAGGACAGGGGTGAACACTGAAGCTTTCTTT. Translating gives CASRLGLRTGVNTEAFF.

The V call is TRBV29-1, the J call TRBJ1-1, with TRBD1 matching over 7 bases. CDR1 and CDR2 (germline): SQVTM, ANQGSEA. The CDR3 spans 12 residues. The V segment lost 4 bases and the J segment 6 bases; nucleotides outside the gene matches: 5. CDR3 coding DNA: TGCAGCGTTGTTAGGGGGCGGGCTGAAGCTTTCTTT. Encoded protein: CSVVRGRAEAFF.

CDR3 bases: TGTGCCAGCAGTTTAGACAGGATTGGCTACACCTTC. Encoded protein: CASSLDRIGYTF. The chain uses TRBV28 and TRBJ1-2, with D tentatively TRBD1 (6 bases). Looked up from germline, CDR1 is MDHEN and CDR2 is SYDVKM. This CDR3 has 12 residues. V was cut by 2 bases and J by 7 bases, with 8 bases left in between.

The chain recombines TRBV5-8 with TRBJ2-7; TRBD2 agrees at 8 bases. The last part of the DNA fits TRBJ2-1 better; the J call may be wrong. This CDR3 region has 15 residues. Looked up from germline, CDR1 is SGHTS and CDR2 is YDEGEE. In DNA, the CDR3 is TGTGCCAGCAGCTTGAGAGGACTAGCTGGCAATGAGCAGTTCTTC. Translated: CASSLRGLAGNEQFF.